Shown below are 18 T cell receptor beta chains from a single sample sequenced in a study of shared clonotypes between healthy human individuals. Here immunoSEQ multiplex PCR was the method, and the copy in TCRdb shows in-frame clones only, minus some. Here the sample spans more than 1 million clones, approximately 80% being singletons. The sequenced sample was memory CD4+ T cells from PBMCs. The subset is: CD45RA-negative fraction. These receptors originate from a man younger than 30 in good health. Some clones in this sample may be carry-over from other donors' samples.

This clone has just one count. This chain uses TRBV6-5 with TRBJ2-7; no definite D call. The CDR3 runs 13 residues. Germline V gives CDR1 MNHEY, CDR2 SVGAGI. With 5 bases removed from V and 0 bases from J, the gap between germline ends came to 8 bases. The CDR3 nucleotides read TGTGCCAGCAGTAAACCCCTCTCCTACGAGCAGTACTTC. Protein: CASSKPLSYEQYF.

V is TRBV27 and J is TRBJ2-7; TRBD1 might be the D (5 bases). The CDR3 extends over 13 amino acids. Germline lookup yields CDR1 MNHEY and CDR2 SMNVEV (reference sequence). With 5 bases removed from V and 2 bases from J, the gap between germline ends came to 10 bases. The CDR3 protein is CASSKGAAYEQYF. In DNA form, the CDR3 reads TGTGCCAGCAGTAAAGGGGCGGCCTACGAGCAGTACTTC.

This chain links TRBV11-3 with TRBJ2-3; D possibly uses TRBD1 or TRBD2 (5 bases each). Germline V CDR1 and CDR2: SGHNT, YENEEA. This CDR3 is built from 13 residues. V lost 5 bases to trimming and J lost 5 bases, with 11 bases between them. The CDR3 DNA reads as TGTGCCAGCAGCCCCGGGGCTGGAGATACGCAGTATTTT. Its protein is CASSPGAGDTQYF.

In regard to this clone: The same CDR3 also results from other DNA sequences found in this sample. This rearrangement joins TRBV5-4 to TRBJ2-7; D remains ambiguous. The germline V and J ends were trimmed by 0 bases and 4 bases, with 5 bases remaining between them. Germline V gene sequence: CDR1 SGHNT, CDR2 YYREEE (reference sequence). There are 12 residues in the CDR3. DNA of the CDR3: TGTGCCAGCAGCTTGGGAGAGTACGAGCAGTACTTC. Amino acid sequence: CASSLGEYEQYF.

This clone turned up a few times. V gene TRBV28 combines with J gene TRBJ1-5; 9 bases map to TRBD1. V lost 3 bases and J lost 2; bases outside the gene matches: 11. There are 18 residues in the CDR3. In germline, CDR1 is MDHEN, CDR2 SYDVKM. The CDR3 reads CASSLLGQGGKGNQPQHF. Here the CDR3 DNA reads TGTGCCAGCAGTTTGTTGGGACAGGGTGGAAAGGGCAATCAGCCCCAGCATTTT.

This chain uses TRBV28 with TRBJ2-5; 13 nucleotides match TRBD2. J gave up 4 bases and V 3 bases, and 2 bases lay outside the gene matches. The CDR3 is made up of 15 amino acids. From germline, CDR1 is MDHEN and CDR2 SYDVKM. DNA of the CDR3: TGTGCCAGCAGTTTCGGACTAGCGGGAGTAGAGACCCAGTACTTC. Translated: CASSFGLAGVETQYF.

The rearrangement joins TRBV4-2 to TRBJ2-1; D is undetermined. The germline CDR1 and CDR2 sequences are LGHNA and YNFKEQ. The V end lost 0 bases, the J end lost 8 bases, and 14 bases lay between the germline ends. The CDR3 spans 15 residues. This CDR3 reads CASSQDGWRTDEQFF. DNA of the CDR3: TGTGCCAGCAGCCAAGACGGGTGGCGGACGGATGAGCAGTTCTTC.

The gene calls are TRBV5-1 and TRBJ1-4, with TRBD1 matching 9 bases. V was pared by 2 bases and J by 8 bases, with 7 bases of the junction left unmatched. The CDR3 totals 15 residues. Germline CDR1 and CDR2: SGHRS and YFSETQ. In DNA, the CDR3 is TGCGCCAGCAGCTTACAGGGGGCGTTGGGAGAAAAACTGTTTTTT. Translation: CASSLQGALGEKLFF.

CDR3 in DNA: TGTGCCAGCAGCAACAGAGACAGAAACGAGCAGTACTTC. Amino acid sequence: CASSNRDRNEQYF. J is TRBJ2-7 and V is TRBV7-3, with D possibly matching TRBD1 (5 bases). Trimming removed 5 bases from V and 5 bases from J, with 13 bases in between. The CDR3 extends over 13 amino acids. Germline V gene data show CDR1 as SGHTA and CDR2 as FQGTGA.

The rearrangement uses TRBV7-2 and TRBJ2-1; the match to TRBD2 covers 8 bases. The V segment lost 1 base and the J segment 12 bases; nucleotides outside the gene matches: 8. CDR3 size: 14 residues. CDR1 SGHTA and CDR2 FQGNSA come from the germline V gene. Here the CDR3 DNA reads TGTGCCAGCAGCTTAGAACGGGAGGGCACCCCGCAGTTCTTC. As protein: CASSLEREGTPQFF.

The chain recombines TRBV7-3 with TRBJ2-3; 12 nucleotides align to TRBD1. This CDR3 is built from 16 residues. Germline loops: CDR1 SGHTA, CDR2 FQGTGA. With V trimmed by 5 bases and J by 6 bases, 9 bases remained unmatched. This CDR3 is CASSPQGQGAGDTQYF. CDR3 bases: TGTGCCAGCAGCCCCCAGGGACAGGGGGCCGGGGATACGCAGTATTTT.

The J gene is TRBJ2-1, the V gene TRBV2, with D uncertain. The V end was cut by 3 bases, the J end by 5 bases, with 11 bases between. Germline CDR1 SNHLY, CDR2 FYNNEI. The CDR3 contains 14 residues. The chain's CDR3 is CASSDLSRNNEQFF. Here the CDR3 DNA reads TGTGCCAGCAGTGACCTATCTCGGAACAATGAGCAGTTCTTC. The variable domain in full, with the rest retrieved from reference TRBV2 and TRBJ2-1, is EPEVTQTPSHQVTQMGQEVILRCVPISNHLYFYWYRQILGQKVEFLVSFYNNEISEKSEIFDDQFSVERPDGSNFTLKIRSTKLEDSAMYFCASSDLSRNNEQFFGPGTRLTVL.

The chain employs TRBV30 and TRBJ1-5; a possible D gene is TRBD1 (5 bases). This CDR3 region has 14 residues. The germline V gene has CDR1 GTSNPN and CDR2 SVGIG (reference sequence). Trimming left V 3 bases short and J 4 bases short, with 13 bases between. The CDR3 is CAWSLGGSNQPQHF. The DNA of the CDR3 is TGTGCCTGGAGCCTGGGGGGTAGTAATCAGCCCCAGCATTTT.

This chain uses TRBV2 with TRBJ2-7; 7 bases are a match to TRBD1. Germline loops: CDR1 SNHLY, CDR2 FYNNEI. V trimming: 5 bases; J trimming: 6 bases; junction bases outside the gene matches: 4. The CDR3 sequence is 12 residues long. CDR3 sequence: CASSRQGGEQYF. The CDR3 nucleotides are TGTGCCAGCAGTCGACAGGGCGGCGAGCAGTACTTC.

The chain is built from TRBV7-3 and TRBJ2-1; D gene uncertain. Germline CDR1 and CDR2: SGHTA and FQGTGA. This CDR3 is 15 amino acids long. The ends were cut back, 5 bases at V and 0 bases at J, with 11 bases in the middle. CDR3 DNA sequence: TGTGCCAGCAGCCCGACATATAGCTCCTACAATGAGCAGTTCTTC. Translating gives CASSPTYSSYNEQFF.

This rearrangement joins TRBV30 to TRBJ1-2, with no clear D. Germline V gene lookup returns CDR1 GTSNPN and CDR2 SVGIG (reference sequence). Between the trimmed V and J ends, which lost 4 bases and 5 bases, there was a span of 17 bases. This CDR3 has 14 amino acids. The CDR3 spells CAWTRTTSEYGYTF. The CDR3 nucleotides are TGTGCCTGGACTCGAACTACCTCGGAATATGGCTACACCTTC.

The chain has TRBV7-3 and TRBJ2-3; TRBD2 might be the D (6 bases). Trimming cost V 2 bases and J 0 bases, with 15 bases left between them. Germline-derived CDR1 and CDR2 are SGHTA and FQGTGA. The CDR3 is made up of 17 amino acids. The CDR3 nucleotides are TGTGCCAGCAGCTTATGGGGACTCGACTCTAGCACAGATACGCAGTATTTT. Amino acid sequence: CASSLWGLDSSTDTQYF.

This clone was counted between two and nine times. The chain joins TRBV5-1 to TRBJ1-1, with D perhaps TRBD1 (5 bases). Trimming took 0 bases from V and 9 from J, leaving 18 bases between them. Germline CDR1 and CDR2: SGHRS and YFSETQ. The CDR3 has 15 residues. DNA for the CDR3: TGCGCCAGCAGCTTGGTTTCGGTGGGGCGCGCAAAAGCTTTCTTT. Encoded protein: CASSLVSVGRAKAFF.